These 12 T cell receptor beta chains came from one sample sequenced in a study of blood T cell repertoires in COVID-19. Some clones are missing from TCRdb's copy, which holds only in-frame ones; the method was immunoSEQ multiplex PCR. The sample carries approximately 300,000 clones, around 92% recorded once. The material sequenced was PBMCs or T cells enriched from blood (not recorded which). These receptors were taken from a woman aged 25-40 years who had recovered from COVID-19.

This chain uses TRBV19 with TRBJ2-7, with TRBD2 matching over 9 bases. The CDR3 covers 15 residues. The germline gives CDR1 LNHDA, CDR2 SQIVND (reference sequence). J was trimmed by 2 bases and V by 5 bases; bases with no gene match: 7. CDR3 in DNA: TGTGCCAGTAGTCGGGGACTAGCTAACCCCTACGAGCAGTACTTC. It translates to CASSRGLANPYEQYF.

The CDR3 DNA reads as TGTGCCAGCAGCTCGACGGACAGGGGATATAATTCACCCCTCCACTTT. Its protein is CASSSTDRGYNSPLHF. The V gene is TRBV5-6, the J gene TRBJ1-6; 9 nucleotides align to TRBD1. The CDR3 is made up of 16 amino acids. Germline V gene lookup returns CDR1 SGHDT and CDR2 YYEEEE. Trimming removed 3 bases from V and 4 bases from J; junction bases left unmatched: 5.

The V call is TRBV7-9, the J call TRBJ2-1; TRBD2 agrees at 7 bases. V shed 0 bases and J 4 bases; nucleotides not matched to a gene: 9. Germline CDR1 SEHNR, CDR2 FQNEAQ (reference sequence). The CDR3 runs to 17 residues. CDR3 sequence (DNA): TGTGCCAGCAGCTTAGCGGGACCAGGGACTACTTACAATGAGCAGTTCTTC. Protein sequence: CASSLAGPGTTYNEQFF.

The chain uses TRBV6-2 or TRBV6-3 and TRBJ2-5; 7 nucleotides align to TRBD2. This CDR3 region has 15 residues. Germline CDR1 reads MNHEY; CDR2 reads SVGEGT. Unmatched junction bases numbered 8, after V lost 2 bases and J lost 5 bases. CDR3 in amino acids: CASSYVAGVAETQYF. The DNA of the CDR3 is TGTGCCAGCAGTTACGTTGCGGGAGTTGCGGAGACCCAGTACTTC.

This clone showed up just once. This chain connects TRBV12-3 or TRBV12-4 to TRBJ1-1; D uncertain. This CDR3 spans 13 amino acids. Deletions cut 10 bases from V and 6 bases from J, with 18 bases between. The CDR3 nucleotides read TGTGCCATCCCCCAGCGAGGGCACGCTGAAGCTTTCTTT. This sequence encodes CAIPQRGHAEAFF.

The gene calls are TRBV5-1 and TRBJ2-5; TRBD2 agrees at 10 bases. CDR1 and CDR2 from the germline V gene are SGHRS and YFSETQ. The CDR3 is 16 residues long. V lost 3 bases, J lost 3 bases, and 8 bases stayed unmatched. The CDR3 protein is CASSYALAGVEETQYF. The CDR3, as DNA: TGCGCCAGCAGCTACGCCCTAGCGGGAGTGGAAGAGACCCAGTACTTC.

V gene TRBV5-1 combines with J gene TRBJ2-5, with TRBD1 as a possible D gene (5 bases). This CDR3 comprises 15 residues. The ends were cut back, 4 bases at V and 2 bases at J, with 15 bases in the middle. Germline values: CDR1 SGHRS, CDR2 YFSETQ. Written as DNA, the CDR3 is TGCGCCAGCAGCCCCGAACCAGGGTTACAAGAGACCCAGTACTTC. Residues: CASSPEPGLQETQYF.

V gene TRBV19 combines with J gene TRBJ2-5, with a possible D match to TRBD1 (6 bases). The CDR3 covers 15 residues. Trimming took 0 bases from V and 5 from J, leaving 13 bases between them. The germline gives CDR1 LNHDA, CDR2 SQIVND (reference sequence). The DNA for the CDR3 is TGTGCCAGTAGTATAGACAGGGGAGTGGAGGAGACCCAGTACTTC. This encodes CASSIDRGVEETQYF.

As concerns this clone: The sample carries other DNA sequences with the same CDR3. This chain uses TRBV6-5 with TRBJ2-1; possible D gene TRBD2, 7 bases. Germline assignment: CDR1 MNHEY and CDR2 SVGAGI. The CDR3 totals 13 residues. V lost 0 bases to trimming and J lost 8 bases, with 8 bases between them. Here the CDR3 DNA reads TGTGCCAGCAGTTACTCGCGGGGGCATGAGCAGTTCTTC. Its translation is CASSYSRGHEQFF.

J is TRBJ2-1 and V is TRBV6-5; the D gene is possibly TRBD2 (7 bases). The CDR3 has 15 amino acids. The V gene lost 2 bases and the J gene lost 5 bases, with 13 bases spanning the gap. The germline gives CDR1 MNHEY, CDR2 SVGAGI. The CDR3 DNA reads TGTGCCAGCAGTTACGTCCCGCGGGGGCACAATGAGCAGTTCTTC. The encoded protein is CASSYVPRGHNEQFF.

This sequence joins TRBV5-6 and TRBJ2-1; TRBD2 matches at 9 bases. The CDR3 covers 16 residues. From germline, CDR1 is SGHDT and CDR2 YYEEEE. After removal of 4 bases from V and 4 bases from J, the junction contained 9 bases not matched to a gene. The CDR3 DNA follows: TGTGCCAGCAGCCGCGGGAGGGAGGGGGGATACAATGAGCAGTTCTTC. Protein: CASSRGREGGYNEQFF. Full variable domain (remainder filled in from reference TRBV5-6 and TRBJ2-1): DAGVTQSPTHLIKTRGQQVTLRCSPKSGHDTVSWYQQALGQGPQFIFQYYEEEERQRGNFPDRFSGHQFPNYSSELNVNALLLGDSALYLCASSRGREGGYNEQFFGPGTRLTVL.

This chain uses TRBV23-1 with TRBJ1-5, with 9 positions matching TRBD1. TRBV23-1 is recorded as an ORF, its role being uncertain. This CDR3 spans 18 amino acids. V shed 7 bases and J 1 base; nucleotides not matched to a gene: 14. Here the CDR3 reads CASIRNTIQGASNQPQHF. CDR3 bases: TGCGCCAGCATACGTAACACCATACAGGGGGCAAGCAATCAGCCCCAGCATTTT.